The next 14 T cell receptor beta chains were all read from a single sample in a study of Ad26.COV2.S vaccination and SARS-CoV-2 variants. Treatment here: around 19 received Ad26.COV2.S at low or high dose, single or two shots; several received placebo; per-sample allocation not given. Samples were taken on day 63 after the first vaccine or placebo injection. The assay was immunoSEQ multiplex PCR, and TCRdb's table has in-frame clones only and misses some. The sample has 350,000 to 400,000 clones, less than 90% seen once. The sequencing used peripheral blood, collected in a trial of Ad26.COV2.S vaccine versus placebo. The origin of the receptors is a person between 18 and 65 years old who received the Ad26.COV2.S COVID-19 vaccine or a placebo.

This chain joins TRBV11-2 and TRBJ2-5, with 9 bases matching TRBD2. Germline V gene lookup returns CDR1 SGHAT and CDR2 FQNNGV. The trim removed 5 bases at V and 5 bases at J, leaving 12 bases unmatched. This CDR3 contains 16 residues. The DNA for the CDR3 is TGTGCCAGCAGCCCCTCGGTAGCGGGGGATGTCGAGACCCAGTACTTC. Translation gives CASSPSVAGDVETQYF.

The chain joins TRBV3-1 (or the pseudogene TRBV3-2) to TRBJ1-4; D gene ambiguous. The CDR3 covers 15 residues. With 4 bases removed from V and 8 bases from J, the gap between germline ends came to 17 bases. CDR1 and CDR2 (germline): LGHDT, YNNKEL (reference sequence). CDR3 in DNA: TGTGCCAGCAGCCCCCACGAAGGGCTTGGGGAAAAACTGTTTTTT. Encoded protein: CASSPHEGLGEKLFF.

This clone was seen only a few times. The rearrangement links TRBV6-2 or TRBV6-3 to TRBJ1-1; 7 nucleotides agree with TRBD1. This CDR3 contains 18 residues. Germline CDR1 is MNHEY and CDR2 is SVGEGT. V was pared by 0 bases and J by 0 bases, with 10 bases of the junction left unmatched. CDR3 protein: CASSYSPGQQIMNTEAFF. The CDR3 nucleotides are TGTGCCAGCAGTTACTCTCCGGGACAGCAAATTATGAACACTGAAGCTTTCTTT.

This clone was recorded once. The chain uses TRBV5-1 and TRBJ1-1; possible D gene TRBD1, 5 bases. Germline V gene data show CDR1 as SGHRS and CDR2 as YFSETQ. V lost 2 bases to trimming and J lost 4 bases, with 12 bases between them. The CDR3 contains 14 residues. The CDR3 reads CASSLTGTVTEAFF. The CDR3 region has the DNA TGCGCCAGCAGCTTAACCGGGACGGTCACTGAAGCTTTCTTT.

The chain combines TRBV5-1 with TRBJ1-2, with D maybe TRBD1 (5 bases). Trimming took off 4 bases at V and 11 bases at J, with 18 bases between the two ends. Germline V gives CDR1 SGHRS, CDR2 YFSETQ. The CDR3 consists of 13 residues. The CDR3 nucleotides are TGCGCCAGCAGCCCCGGACAAGACGGGACTTACACCTTC. Protein: CASSPGQDGTYTF.

The chain carries TRBV6-5 and TRBJ1-4; tentatively, D is TRBD1 (6 bases). CDR3 length equals 15 residues. The V gene's germline CDR1 is MNHEY and CDR2 SVGAGI. Trimming shortened V by 7 bases and J by 7 bases, and 19 bases separated the two germline ends. The CDR3 bases are TGTGCCAGCATTCCCCCGGGGCAGGGGCTTGAAAAACTGTTTTTT. Encoded protein: CASIPPGQGLEKLFF.

This clone was seen a single time. The chain carries TRBV7-9 and TRBJ1-1, with 8 bases identical to TRBD1. Germline loops: CDR1 SEHNR, CDR2 FQNEAQ (reference sequence). CDR3 length: 14 amino acids. V dropped 5 bases and J dropped 5; count of bases not matched to a gene: 7. Here the CDR3 DNA reads TGTGCCAGCAGCCAGCAGGGGGCGCTTACTGAAGCTTTCTTT. Its protein is CASSQQGALTEAFF. Full variable domain (outside the CDR3, taken from reference TRBV7-9 and TRBJ1-1): DTGVSQNPRHKITKRGQNVTFRCDPISEHNRLYWYRQTLGQGPEFLTYFQNEAQLEKSRLLSDRFSAERPKGSFSTLEIQRTEQGDSAMYLCASSQQGALTEAFFGQGTRLTVV.

In its sample, this clone was seen once. V usage is TRBV30 and J usage is TRBJ2-5; TRBD1 matches at 9 bases. Germline trimming cut 0 bases from V and 5 bases from J; bases unmatched to any gene: 7. The CDR3 totals 15 residues. Germline loops: CDR1 GTSNPN, CDR2 SVGIG (reference sequence). The CDR3 nucleotides read TGTGCCTGGAGTGTAAACAGGGGGCGAGGGGAGACCCAGTACTTC. Translating it yields CAWSVNRGRGETQYF.

V and J are TRBV1 and TRBJ1-1; the table's D gene call, TRBD1, was not cross checked with the DNA. TRBV1 constitutes a pseudogene. The CDR3 is 17 residues long. DNA for the CDR3: TGCACCAGCAGCCAAGATCAAGGACAGGGGATGAACACTGAAGCTTTCTTT. This codes for CTSSQDQGQGMNTEAFF.

The chain joins TRBV5-1 to TRBJ2-7, with D perhaps matching TRBD1 (5 bases). CDR1 is SGHRS, CDR2 YFSETQ, per germline. V lost 3 bases and J 0 bases, leaving 13 bases between the germline ends. The CDR3 totals 15 residues. The CDR3 region is CASSSGQGLSYEQYF. The CDR3 DNA follows: TGCGCCAGCAGCTCAGGACAAGGCCTCTCCTACGAGCAGTACTTC.

J is TRBJ2-1 and V is TRBV27; weak D call: TRBD2 (5 bases). CDR1 is MNHEY, CDR2 SMNVEV, per germline (reference sequence). The CDR3 sequence is 17 residues long. Trimming removed 0 bases at V and 7 bases at J, with 19 bases between. The CDR3 DNA follows: TGTGCCAGCAGTTTATCTCGCCGGGGTGGTACCCCAAATGAGCAGTTCTTC. Translated, it gives CASSLSRRGGTPNEQFF.

This clone has just one count. This rearrangement joins TRBV5-1 to TRBJ2-1; TRBD1 aligns across 7 bases. Per the germline V gene, CDR1 is SGHRS and CDR2 is YFSETQ. The CDR3 is 15 amino acids. Trimming at V came to 2 bases and at J to 2 bases, leaving 4 bases not matched to a gene. In nucleotides, the CDR3 is TGCGCCAGCAGCTTCGCCGGGACAGCCTACAATGAGCAGTTCTTC. Encoded protein: CASSFAGTAYNEQFF. The whole variable domain, remainder taken from reference TRBV5-1 and TRBJ2-1, is KAGVTQTPRYLIKTRGQQVTLSCSPISGHRSVSWYQQTPGQGLQFLFEYFSETQRNKGNFPGRFSGRQFSNSRSEMNVSTLELGDSALYLCASSFAGTAYNEQFFGPGTRLTVL.

The chain combines TRBV10-1 with TRBJ1-1; D may be TRBD1 (5 bases). V dropped 3 bases and J dropped 5 bases, with 16 bases sitting between them. Germline CDR1 reads WNHNN; CDR2 reads SYGVQD (reference sequence). The CDR3 is made up of 15 amino acids. The CDR3 DNA is TGCGCCAGCAGTGACTACTCCGGGGCGAGAACTGAAGCTTTCTTT. Protein sequence: CASSDYSGARTEAFF.

The gene calls are TRBV5-1 and TRBJ1-2; D ambiguous. Trimming took off 0 bases at V and 5 bases at J, with 5 bases between the two ends. The CDR3 sequence is 12 residues long. Germline assignment: CDR1 SGHRS and CDR2 YFSETQ. CDR3 residues: CASSLGGYGYTF. The DNA for the CDR3 is TGCGCCAGCAGCTTGGGAGGGTATGGCTACACCTTC.